A selection of T cell receptor beta chains follows, all from one sample in a study of control samples from healthy donors and cancer patients. Sequencing was performed with immunoSEQ multiplex PCR; in TCRdb, only in-frame clones are kept and a portion is missing. Here the sample spans tens of thousands of clones, 75% to 90% being singletons. Sequencing was done on a sample of PBMCs. The receptors originated from a woman aged 45-59 years with colorectal cancer. Both conserved end residues are part of each CDR3. D genes are given only for firm matches. Not all rows give a size; the values are once, few, many and, for expanded clones, a class.

abundance: few
v_gene: TRBV21-1
j_gene: TRBJ1-5
d_gene: NA
CDR3nt: TGTGCCAGCAGCAAAGCGACAGGGCATTTTAGCAATCAGCCCCAGCATTTT
CDR3aa: CASSKATGHFSNQPQHF

abundance: NA
v_gene: TRBV27
j_gene: TRBJ2-5
d_gene: TRBD2
CDR3nt: TGTGCCAGCAGTAGGACTAGAGATTCGGAGACCCAGTACTTC
CDR3aa: CASSRTRDSETQYF

abundance: NA
v_gene: TRBV6-4
j_gene: TRBJ2-1
d_gene: TRBD2
CDR3nt: TGTGCCAGCAGTGACTCCACTAGCGGGGGGGAGAGGTCCTACAATGAGCAGTTCTTC
CDR3aa: CASSDSTSGGERSYNEQFF

abundance: NA
v_gene: TRBV6-1
j_gene: TRBJ2-1
d_gene: NA
CDR3nt: TGTGCCAGCAGTAAAGGCAGGGGTTGGGGAAACAATGAGCAGTTCTTC
CDR3aa: CASSKGRGWGNNEQFF

abundance: NA
v_gene: TRBV28
j_gene: TRBJ2-5
d_gene: NA
CDR3nt: TGTGCCAGCAGTCCGTGGGGCAACCAAGAGACCCAGTACTTC
CDR3aa: CASSPWGNQETQYF

abundance: NA
v_gene: TRBV5-1
j_gene: TRBJ2-1
d_gene: TRBD2
CDR3nt: TGCGCCAGCAGCCTTGGCCTAGCGGGGGGGCCGACCTACAATGAGCAGTTCTTC
CDR3aa: CASSLGLAGGPTYNEQFF

abundance: NA
v_gene: TRBV12-3/TRBV12-4
j_gene: TRBJ2-1
d_gene: NA
CDR3nt: TGTGCCAGCAGTTTACAGGATTTAGAGCAGTTCTTC
CDR3aa: CASSLQDLEQFF

abundance: NA
v_gene: TRBV5-4
j_gene: TRBJ1-2
d_gene: NA
CDR3nt: TGTGCCAGCAGCTGGGGGGGAGGTGCCAACTATGGCTACACCTTC
CDR3aa: CASSWGGGANYGYTF

abundance: NA
v_gene: TRBV7-9
j_gene: TRBJ2-6
d_gene: NA
CDR3nt: TGTGCCAGCAGCGGCTGGGACCTGTCTTCTGGGGCCAACGTCCTGACTTTC
CDR3aa: CASSGWDLSSGANVLTF

abundance: NA
v_gene: TRBV7-6
j_gene: TRBJ1-6
d_gene: NA
CDR3nt: TGTGCCAGCAGCGAATCCGGGCAGGGCAGTTCACCCCTCCACTTT
CDR3aa: CASSESGQGSSPLHF

abundance: NA
v_gene: TRBV3-1/TRBV3-2
j_gene: TRBJ1-2
d_gene: NA
CDR3nt: TGTGCCAGCAGCCAAGAAGACCTCTATGGCTACACCTTC
CDR3aa: CASSQEDLYGYTF

abundance: NA
v_gene: TRBV4-3
j_gene: TRBJ2-2
d_gene: NA
CDR3nt: TGCGCCAGCAGCCAAGAGGAAAACACCGGGGAGCTGTTTTTT
CDR3aa: CASSQEENTGELFF

abundance: NA
v_gene: TRBV5-1
j_gene: TRBJ1-2
d_gene: TRBD1
CDR3nt: TGCGCCAGCAGCGACGGGACAGCTAACTATGGCTACACCTTC
CDR3aa: CASSDGTANYGYTF